One sample yielded the 24 T cell receptor beta chains listed below, sequenced in a study of T-cell memory formation after mild COVID-19. TCRdb fed the 5' RACE reads into MiXCR, producing one record per CDR3 protein. The sample contains about 160,000 distinct CDR3 sequences, 25% to 40% of which appear only once. What was sequenced was PBMCs or a T cell subset sorted from them (not recorded which). All receptors come from an adult woman who had mild COVID-19 (a few samples of this study predate the infection). Cell type and time point are not known.

This sequence joins TRBV12-3 or TRBV12-4 and TRBJ2-5; TRBD2 matches 14 bases. Trimming at V came to 2 bases and at J to 0 bases, leaving 5 bases not matched to a gene. CDR3 length: 18 residues. DNA of the CDR3: TGTGCCAGCAGTTTAAAGTGGACTAGCGGGGGGTACCAAGAGACCCAGTACTTC. It codes for CASSLKWTSGGYQETQYF.

The V call is TRBV5-1, the J call TRBJ2-1, with D perhaps TRBD2 (6 bases). The ends were cut back, 1 base at V and 0 bases at J, with 11 bases in the middle. In germline, CDR1 is SGHRS, CDR2 YFSETQ. The length of the CDR3 is 16 residues. This CDR3 reads CASSLTPSDSYNEQFF. The CDR3 nucleotides are TGCGCCAGCAGCTTGACCCCTAGCGACTCCTACAATGAGCAGTTCTTC.

This clonotype has at least ten counts. The chain couples TRBV4-1 to TRBJ2-5, with 11 positions matching TRBD1. The CDR3 contains 16 residues. From germline, CDR1 is MGHRA and CDR2 YSYEKL. V was clipped by 3 bases and J by 1 base; unmatched bases: 4. The CDR3 nucleotides are TGCGCCAGCAGCCAGGGACAGGGGGGACTCCAAGAGACCCAGTACTTC. Translating gives CASSQGQGGLQETQYF.

The sample holds a few counts of this clonotype. This sequence joins TRBV5-5 and TRBJ2-3; 9 bases line up with TRBD2. Germline trimming cut 0 bases from V and 4 bases from J; bases unmatched to any gene: 6. The CDR3 consists of 16 residues. The germline gives CDR1 SGHKS, CDR2 YYEKEE (reference sequence). In nucleotides, the CDR3 is TGTGCCAGCAGCTTGGGTAGGAGCGGGGGGTCAGATACGCAGTATTTT. Residues: CASSLGRSGGSDTQYF.

This clonotype was detected a few times. The chain combines TRBV7-6 with TRBJ2-2, with 9 bases identical to TRBD2. V trimming: 5 bases; J trimming: 11 bases; junction bases outside the gene matches: 12. Germline V gene data show CDR1 as SGHVS and CDR2 as FNYEAQ. This CDR3 is 15 amino acids long. CDR3 sequence (DNA): TGTGCCAGCAGCCGGGCGGGAGGGCCACGTGGCGAGCTGTTTTTT. This encodes CASSRAGGPRGELFF.

The chain couples TRBV11-2 to TRBJ2-2; 7 positions match TRBD1. The CDR3 totals 19 residues. V lost 4 bases and J lost 2; bases outside the gene matches: 16. Germline V gives CDR1 SGHAT, CDR2 FQNNGV. The CDR3 DNA reads as TGTGCCAGCAGCTCTTCTCTCCTCCGGGACAGATTCAACACCGGGGAGCTGTTTTTT. Protein: CASSSSLLRDRFNTGELFF.

The table lists this clonotype with a few counts. The V and J genes are TRBV20-1 and TRBJ2-7, with 9 bases that match TRBD1. The CDR3 covers 15 residues. Germline V lookup: CDR1 DFQATT, CDR2 SNEGSKA (reference sequence). V gave up 6 bases and J gave up 5 bases; unmatched junction bases: 14. CDR3 protein: CSAPGQGNIGNEQYF. The DNA for the CDR3 is TGCAGTGCGCCGGGACAGGGTAACATCGGGAACGAGCAGTACTTC.

The chain combines TRBV4-1 with TRBJ2-3; 7 positions agree with TRBD2. Germline CDR1 MGHRA, CDR2 YSYEKL. After removal of 3 bases from V and 5 bases from J, the junction contained 11 bases not matched to a gene. This CDR3 region has 16 residues. The CDR3 is CASSQAPGLRGDTQYF. The CDR3 region has the DNA TGCGCCAGCAGCCAGGCCCCGGGACTAAGGGGAGATACGCAGTATTTT.

J is TRBJ1-1 and V is TRBV25-1; possibly TRBD1 for D (5 bases). V was clipped by 1 base and J by 5 bases, with 11 bases between them. The germline V gene encodes CDR1 MGHDK and CDR2 SYGVNS. This CDR3 has 14 amino acids. The CDR3, as DNA: TGTGCCAGCAGTGAATGGGATTGGGGGACTGAAGCTTTCTTT. Its protein product is CASSEWDWGTEAFF.

This clonotype came up once. This chain links TRBV12-3 or TRBV12-4 with TRBJ1-2; no definite D call. CDR3 size: 14 residues. The ends were cut back, 5 bases at V and 4 bases at J, with 14 bases in the middle. The CDR3: CASSPIGGSYGYTF. The DNA of the CDR3 is TGTGCCAGCAGTCCAATTGGAGGGAGCTATGGCTACACCTTC.

The rearrangement uses TRBV19 and TRBJ1-2, with a tentative D call TRBD1 (5 bases). The CDR3 covers 11 residues. Deletions cut 3 bases from V and 13 bases from J, with 12 bases between. CDR1 LNHDA and CDR2 SQIVND come from the germline V gene (reference sequence). DNA of the CDR3: TGTGCCAGTAGTATCGTAGGGGTGTGCACCTTC. The encoded protein is CASSIVGVCTF.

V gene TRBV7-6 combines with J gene TRBJ1-6, with no clear D. From germline, CDR1 is SGHVS and CDR2 FNYEAQ. Between the trimmed V and J ends, which lost 5 bases and 6 bases, there was a span of 11 bases. CDR3 length: 14 amino acids. The CDR3 nucleotides are TGTGCCAGCAGCCCGTCTGTCTTTAATTCACCCCTCCACTTT. This codes for CASSPSVFNSPLHF.

This clonotype occurred a few times. J is TRBJ2-1 and V is TRBV20-1; no clear D. There are 14 residues in the CDR3. Between the trimmed V and J ends, which lost 2 bases and 8 bases, there was a span of 16 bases. CDR1 and CDR2 (germline): DFQATT, SNEGSKA (reference sequence). The CDR3 DNA reads TGCAGTGCTAGAATGAGCGCCTTCGGACATGAGCAGTTCTTC. It is translated as CSARMSAFGHEQFF.

The chain combines TRBV12-3 or TRBV12-4 with TRBJ1-5; no reliable D call. The CDR3 runs 14 residues. V shed 4 bases and J shed 5 bases, with 12 bases lying between them. The CDR3 here is CASSYRESHQPQHF. Written as DNA, the CDR3 is TGTGCCAGCAGTTACCGGGAGTCCCATCAGCCCCAGCATTTT.

This clonotype was seen a handful of times. The chain is built from TRBV7-2 and TRBJ2-1; TRBD1 matches 7 bases. This CDR3 is 13 amino acids long. The trim removed 5 bases at V and 9 bases at J, leaving 7 bases unmatched. The V gene's germline CDR1 is SGHTA and CDR2 FQGNSA. Here the CDR3 DNA reads TGTGCCAGCAGCCCAAGACAGGGCGGTGAGCAGTTCTTC. This codes for CASSPRQGGEQFF. The variable domain in full, completed from reference TRBV7-2 and TRBJ2-1, reads GAGVSQSPSNKVTEKGKDVELRCDPISGHTALYWYRQSLGQGLEFLIYFQGNSAPDKSGLPSDRFSAERTGGSVSTLTIQRTQQEDSAVYLCASSPRQGGEQFFGPGTRLTVL.

The chain combines TRBV18 with TRBJ2-7; TRBD2 might be the D (6 bases). Germline loops: CDR1 KGHSH, CDR2 LQKENI. This CDR3 comprises 11 residues. V lost 6 bases and J 9 bases, leaving 12 bases between the germline ends. The CDR3 bases are TGTGCCAGCTCCGGGGGAGTTGGGCAGTACTTC. Translating it yields CASSGGVGQYF.

Concerning this clonotype: The junction departs from the called germline gene at one end, perhaps through a read error. This CDR3 is CASTQGATNQETQYF. In DNA, the CDR3 is TGTGCAAGCACCCAGGGGGCGACAAACCAAGAGACCCAGTACTTC. The genes are TRBV12-3 or TRBV12-4 and TRBJ2-5, with TRBD1 matching 8 bases. There are 15 residues in the CDR3.

The V and J genes are TRBV9 and TRBJ1-1; tentatively, D is TRBD1 (5 bases). This CDR3 contains 16 residues. V was shortened by 0 bases and J by 3 bases, with 15 bases between the two germline ends. Germline CDR1 SGDLS, CDR2 YYNGEE. The CDR3 DNA sequence: TGTGCCAGCAGCGTAGTTGGGACCCCCGTGGACACTGAAGCTTTCTTT. This sequence encodes CASSVVGTPVDTEAFF. The whole variable domain, remainder taken from reference TRBV9 and TRBJ1-1, is DSGVTQTPKHLITATGQRVTLRCSPRSGDLSVYWYQQSLDQGLQFLIQYYNGEERAKGNILERFSAQQFPDLHSELNLSSLELGDSALYFCASSVVGTPVDTEAFFGQGTRLTVV.

The rearrangement links TRBV6-2 or TRBV6-3 to TRBJ1-1, with a possible D match to TRBD1 (5 bases). Germline CDR1 MNHEY, CDR2 SVGEGT. This CDR3 is built from 13 residues. Trimming took off 3 bases at V and 4 bases at J, with 9 bases between the two ends. The CDR3 spells CASSYGGSTEAFF. The CDR3, as DNA: TGTGCCAGCAGTTATGGGGGGAGCACTGAAGCTTTCTTT.

The J gene is TRBJ2-1, the V gene TRBV24-1; 8 nucleotides agree with TRBD1. V was pared by 3 bases and J by 1 base, with 13 bases of the junction left unmatched. The CDR3 is 19 residues long. CDR1 is KGHDR and CDR2 is SFDVKD in the germline V gene. CDR3 sequence reads: CATSDVLGQGTSSYNEQFF. The DNA of the CDR3 is TGTGCCACCAGTGATGTTCTCGGACAGGGTACGAGTTCCTACAATGAGCAGTTCTTC.

The chain has TRBV20-1 and TRBJ1-6, with D unresolved. Trimming removed 0 bases from V and 5 bases from J, with 11 bases in between. Germline V gene sequence: CDR1 DFQATT, CDR2 SNEGSKA (reference sequence). This CDR3 spans 15 amino acids. CDR3 sequence: CSARDWEEDNSPLHF. The DNA for the CDR3 is TGCAGTGCTAGAGATTGGGAGGAGGATAATTCACCCCTCCACTTT.

This clonotype occurred a few times. The chain has TRBV5-1 and TRBJ2-3; the D gene is possibly TRBD2 (5 bases). The CDR3 contains 14 residues. V was trimmed by 0 bases and J by 2 bases, leaving 7 bases between them. The germline V gene encodes CDR1 SGHRS and CDR2 YFSETQ. The CDR3 spells CASSLGLPTDTQYF. As DNA, the CDR3 is TGCGCCAGCAGCTTGGGACTACCCACAGATACGCAGTATTTT.

This clonotype was detected only a few times. The genes are TRBV5-6 and TRBJ2-7, with D tentatively TRBD2 (6 bases). Germline V gene sequence: CDR1 SGHDT, CDR2 YYEEEE. The germline V and J ends were trimmed by 4 bases and 0 bases, with 17 bases remaining between them. This CDR3 region has 16 residues. CDR3 bases: TGTGCCAGCAGCCGAGGGGCGGGAAGGAGCTCCTACGAGCAGTACTTC. This encodes CASSRGAGRSSYEQYF.

The chain employs TRBV2 and TRBJ2-5; possibly TRBD1 or TRBD2 for D (5 bases each). This CDR3 comprises 14 residues. V was shortened by 3 bases and J by 3 bases, with 11 bases between the two germline ends. Germline V gives CDR1 SNHLY, CDR2 FYNNEI. CDR3 sequence (DNA): TGTGCCAGCAGTGACCAGGGACCCAAAGAGACCCAGTACTTC. Residues: CASSDQGPKETQYF.